This entry lists 5 T cell receptor beta chains sequenced from one sample in a study of T cell responses to AZD1222 COVID-19 vaccine. Sequencing was performed with immunoSEQ multiplex PCR; in TCRdb, only in-frame clones are kept and a portion is missing. The top ten hold around a tenth of the sample, which has approximately 130,000 clones, 80% to 90% seen once. The specimen was peripheral blood, collected 28 days after the second AZD1222 dose. The receptors were sampled from an adult who received the AZD1222 COVID-19 vaccine.

The gene calls are TRBV15 and TRBJ2-7; 7 bases are a match to TRBD1. Trimming at V came to 3 bases and at J to 3 bases, leaving 5 bases not matched to a gene. This CDR3 comprises 14 residues. CDR1 LNHNV and CDR2 YYDKDF come from the germline V gene (reference sequence). Written as DNA, the CDR3 is TGTGCCACCAGCAGCTGGGACAGCAGCTACGAGCAGTACTTC. Translation: CATSSWDSSYEQYF.

This clone was observed once. J is TRBJ1-5 and V is TRBV7-8; D not resolved. CDR3 length: 14 amino acids. The V gene's germline CDR1 is SGHVS and CDR2 FQNEAQ. With 6 bases removed from V and 0 bases from J, the gap between germline ends came to 9 bases. This CDR3 reads CASSTQNSNQPQHF. CDR3 bases: TGTGCCAGCAGTACACAGAATAGCAATCAGCCCCAGCATTTT.

V gene TRBV7-2 combines with J gene TRBJ1-5, with D perhaps TRBD1 (5 bases). Trimming cost V 8 bases and J 3 bases, with 11 bases left between them. Per germline, CDR1 SGHTA and CDR2 FQGNSA. The CDR3 is 13 residues long. The CDR3 sequence: CASAGAYNQPQHF. The CDR3, as DNA: TGTGCCAGCGCCGGGGCCTACAATCAGCCCCAGCATTTT.

The chain uses TRBV7-9 and TRBJ2-2, with D maybe TRBD1 (6 bases). CDR3 length: 16 residues. Trimming pared 3 bases from V and 2 bases from J, leaving 13 bases between. Germline CDR1 and CDR2: SEHNR and FQNEAQ (reference sequence). CDR3: CASSFGGTYNTGELFF. The CDR3 nucleotides are TGTGCCAGCAGCTTCGGTGGGACATATAACACCGGGGAGCTGTTTTTT. Variable domain in full (rest from reference TRBV7-9 and TRBJ2-2): DTGVSQNPRHKITKRGQNVTFRCDPISEHNRLYWYRQTLGQGPEFLTYFQNEAQLEKSRLLSDRFSAERPKGSFSTLEIQRTEQGDSAMYLCASSFGGTYNTGELFFGEGSRLTVL.

This clone was counted a single time. The chain employs TRBV18 and TRBJ1-4; TRBD1 might be the D (6 bases). Per the germline V gene, CDR1 is KGHSH and CDR2 is LQKENI. This CDR3 contains 17 residues. Trimming removed 0 bases at V and 7 bases at J, with 18 bases between. CDR3 sequence (DNA): TGTGCCAGCTCACCACCGTCGGCAGGGGCCTTAGGTGAAAAACTGTTTTTT. This gives the protein CASSPPSAGALGEKLFF.